The clone carrying this T cell receptor beta chain was counted ten times or more. CDR1 MNHEY and CDR2 SVGAGI come from the germline V gene. CDR3 length equals 15 residues. The V and J ends lost 0 bases and 4 bases, in that order; junction bases with no gene match: 2. This sample is part of a study of CD8 T cells in ankylosing spondylitis. Scientists made TCR beta libraries using quantitative 5'-RACE with molecular barcodes. Via MiXCR, TCRdb re-called the 5' RACE reads, giving one row per CDR3 protein. The data contain about 230,000 distinct CDR3 sequences, roughly 8.2% of them seen just once; the ten biggest clones take up 4% to 5%.

This receptor was taken from a female donor with ankylosing spondylitis or in good health (not recorded which). V and J are TRBV6-5 and TRBJ2-7; TRBD2 aligns across 11 bases. Sequencing was done on a sample of blood, either unsorted or a sorted T cell fraction (not recorded which). The CDR3 nucleotides are TGTGCCAGCAGTTACTCTCTAGCGGGAGGTTACGAGCAGTACTTC. Protein sequence: CASSYSLAGGYEQYF.